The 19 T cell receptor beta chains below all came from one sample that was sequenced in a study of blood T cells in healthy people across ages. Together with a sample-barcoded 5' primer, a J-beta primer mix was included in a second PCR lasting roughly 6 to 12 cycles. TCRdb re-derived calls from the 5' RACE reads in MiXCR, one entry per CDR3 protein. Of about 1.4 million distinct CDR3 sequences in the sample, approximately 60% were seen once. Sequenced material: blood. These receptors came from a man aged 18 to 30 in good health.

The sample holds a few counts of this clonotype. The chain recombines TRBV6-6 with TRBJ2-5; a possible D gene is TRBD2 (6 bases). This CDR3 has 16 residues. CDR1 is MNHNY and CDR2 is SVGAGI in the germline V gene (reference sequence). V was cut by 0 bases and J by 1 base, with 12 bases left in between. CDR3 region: CASSYSLGLPQETQYF. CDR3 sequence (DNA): TGTGCCAGCAGTTACTCTTTGGGACTCCCCCAAGAGACCCAGTACTTC.

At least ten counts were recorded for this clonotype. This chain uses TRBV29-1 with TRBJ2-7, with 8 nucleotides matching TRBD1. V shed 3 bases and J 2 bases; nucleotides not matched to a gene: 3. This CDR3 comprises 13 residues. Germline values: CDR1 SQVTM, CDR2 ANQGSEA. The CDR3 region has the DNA TGCAGCGTTGAGGGACAGGAGGCCTACGAGCAGTACTTC. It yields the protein CSVEGQEAYEQYF.

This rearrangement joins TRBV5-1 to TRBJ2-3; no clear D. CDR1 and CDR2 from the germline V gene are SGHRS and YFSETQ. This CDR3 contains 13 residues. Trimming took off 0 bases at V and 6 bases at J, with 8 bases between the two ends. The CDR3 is CASSLAIEDTQYF. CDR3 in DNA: TGCGCCAGCAGCTTGGCTATAGAGGATACGCAGTATTTT.

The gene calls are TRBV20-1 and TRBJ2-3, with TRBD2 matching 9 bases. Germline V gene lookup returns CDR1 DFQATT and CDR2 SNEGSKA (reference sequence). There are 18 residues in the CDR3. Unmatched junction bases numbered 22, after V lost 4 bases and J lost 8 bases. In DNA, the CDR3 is TGCAGTGCTACGCGCTGGGGGATAGCGGGGGCTGACGGGGGTACGCAGTATTTT. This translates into CSATRWGIAGADGGTQYF.

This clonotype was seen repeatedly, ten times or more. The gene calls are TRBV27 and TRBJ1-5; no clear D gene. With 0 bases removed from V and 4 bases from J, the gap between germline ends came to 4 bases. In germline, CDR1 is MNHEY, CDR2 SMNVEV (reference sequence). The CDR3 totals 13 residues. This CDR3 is CASSLSLNQPQHF. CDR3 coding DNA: TGTGCCAGCAGTTTATCGTTAAATCAGCCCCAGCATTTT.

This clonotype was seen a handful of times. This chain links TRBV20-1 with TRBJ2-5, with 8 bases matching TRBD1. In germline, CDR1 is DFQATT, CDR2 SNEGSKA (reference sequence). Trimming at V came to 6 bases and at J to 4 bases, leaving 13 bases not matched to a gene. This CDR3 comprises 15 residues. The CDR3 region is CSARYEPGGIETQYF. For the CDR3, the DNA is TGCAGTGCACGTTATGAGCCAGGGGGCATAGAGACCCAGTACTTC.

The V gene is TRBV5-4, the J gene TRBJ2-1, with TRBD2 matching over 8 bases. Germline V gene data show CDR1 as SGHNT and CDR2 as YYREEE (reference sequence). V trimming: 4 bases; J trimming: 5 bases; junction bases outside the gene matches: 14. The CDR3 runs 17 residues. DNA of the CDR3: TGTGCCAGCAGCCTGGGAGGGCGGGGGGCTTTAAACAATGAGCAGTTCTTC. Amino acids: CASSLGGRGALNNEQFF.

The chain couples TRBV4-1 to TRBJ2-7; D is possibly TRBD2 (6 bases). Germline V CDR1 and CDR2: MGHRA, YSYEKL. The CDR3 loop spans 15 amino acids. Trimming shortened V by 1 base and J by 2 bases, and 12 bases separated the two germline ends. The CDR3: CASSQGRDPTYEQYF. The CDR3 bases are TGCGCCAGCAGCCAAGGGAGGGACCCAACCTACGAGCAGTACTTC.

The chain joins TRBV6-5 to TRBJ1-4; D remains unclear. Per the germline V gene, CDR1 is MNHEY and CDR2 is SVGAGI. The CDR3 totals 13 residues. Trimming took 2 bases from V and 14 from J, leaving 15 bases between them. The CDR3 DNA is TGTGCCAGCAGTTACGATGGACGGTTCGGGCTGTTTTTT. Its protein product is CASSYDGRFGLFF.

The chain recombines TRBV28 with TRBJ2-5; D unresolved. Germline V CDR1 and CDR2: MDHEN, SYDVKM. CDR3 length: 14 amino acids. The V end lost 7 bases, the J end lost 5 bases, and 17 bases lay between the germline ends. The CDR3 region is CASTRPGLGETQYF. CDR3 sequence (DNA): TGTGCCAGCACCCGTCCGGGCCTGGGCGAGACCCAGTACTTC.

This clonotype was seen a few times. CDR3 sequence reads: CASSLVEGRQNIQYF. As DNA, the CDR3 is TGTGCCAGCAGCTTAGTTGAAGGGAGACAAAACATTCAGTACTTC. The chain carries TRBV7-9 and TRBJ2-4; D may be TRBD2 (5 bases). V was shortened by 1 base and J by 5 bases, with 12 bases between the two germline ends. The CDR3 has 15 residues. The germline gives CDR1 SEHNR, CDR2 FQNEAQ (reference sequence).

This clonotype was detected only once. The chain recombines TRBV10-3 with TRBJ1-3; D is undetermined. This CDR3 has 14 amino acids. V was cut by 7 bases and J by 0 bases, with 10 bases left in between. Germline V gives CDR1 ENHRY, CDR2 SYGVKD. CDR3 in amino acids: CAITPGSSGNTIYF. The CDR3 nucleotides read TGTGCCATCACTCCCGGGAGCTCTGGAAACACCATATATTTT.

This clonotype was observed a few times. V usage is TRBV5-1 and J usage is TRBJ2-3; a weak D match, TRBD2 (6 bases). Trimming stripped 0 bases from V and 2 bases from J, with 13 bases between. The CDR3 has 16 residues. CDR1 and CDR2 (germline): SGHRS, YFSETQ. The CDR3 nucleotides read TGCGCCAGCAGCTTGGTTTTGGGCGGGGACACAGATACGCAGTATTTT. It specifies CASSLVLGGDTDTQYF.

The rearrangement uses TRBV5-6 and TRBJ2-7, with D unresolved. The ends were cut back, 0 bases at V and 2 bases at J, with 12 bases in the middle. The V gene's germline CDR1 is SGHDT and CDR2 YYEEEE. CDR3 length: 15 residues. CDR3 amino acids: CASSLVPFSTYEQYF. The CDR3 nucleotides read TGTGCCAGCAGCTTGGTTCCGTTTTCGACCTACGAGCAGTACTTC.

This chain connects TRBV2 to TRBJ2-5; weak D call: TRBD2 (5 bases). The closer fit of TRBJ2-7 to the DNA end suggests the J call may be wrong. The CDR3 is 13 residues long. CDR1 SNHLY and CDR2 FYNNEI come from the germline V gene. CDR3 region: CASSEWRTHEQYF. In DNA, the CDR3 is TGTGCCAGCAGTGAATGGAGGACCCACGAGCAGTACTTC.

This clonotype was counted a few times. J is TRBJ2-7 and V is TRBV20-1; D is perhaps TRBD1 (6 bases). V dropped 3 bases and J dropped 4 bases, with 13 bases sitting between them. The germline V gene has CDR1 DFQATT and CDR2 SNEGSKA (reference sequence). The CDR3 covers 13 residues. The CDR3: CSASTSGVYEQYF. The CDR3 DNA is TGCAGTGCTAGCACCTCAGGGGTTTACGAGCAGTACTTC.

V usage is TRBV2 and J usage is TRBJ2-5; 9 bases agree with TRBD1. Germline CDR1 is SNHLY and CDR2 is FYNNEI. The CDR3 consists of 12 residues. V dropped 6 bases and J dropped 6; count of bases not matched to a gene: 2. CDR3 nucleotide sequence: TGTGCCAGCAGGGGACAGGGACAGACCCAGTACTTC. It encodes CASRGQGQTQYF.

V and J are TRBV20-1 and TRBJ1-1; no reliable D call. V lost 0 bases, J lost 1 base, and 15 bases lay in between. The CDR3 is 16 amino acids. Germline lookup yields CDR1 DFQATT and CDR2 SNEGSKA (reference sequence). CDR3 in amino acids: CSARDTFGHRNTEAFF. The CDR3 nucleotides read TGCAGTGCTAGAGATACGTTTGGGCACCGGAACACTGAAGCTTTCTTT.

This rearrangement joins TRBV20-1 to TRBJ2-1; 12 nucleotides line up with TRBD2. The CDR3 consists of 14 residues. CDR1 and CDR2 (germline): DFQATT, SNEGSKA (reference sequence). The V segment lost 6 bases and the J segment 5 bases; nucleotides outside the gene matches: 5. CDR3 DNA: TGCAGTGCCAATGGACTAGCGGGACACAATGAGCAGTTCTTC. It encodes CSANGLAGHNEQFF.